These 5 T cell receptor beta chains came from one sample sequenced in a study of blood T cell repertoires in COVID-19. Sequenced by immunoSEQ multiplex PCR; TCRdb stores in-frame clones only, minus some. The top ten hold just over 8% of the sample, which has 65,000 to 95,000 clones, around nine tenths seen once. The specimen sequenced was peripheral blood. All receptors derive from a man younger than 40 with acute or convalescent COVID-19.

The chain employs TRBV19 and TRBJ1-5; 10 bases fit TRBD1. Germline CDR1 is LNHDA and CDR2 is SQIVND (reference sequence). CDR3 length equals 14 residues. V lost 4 bases and J lost 11; bases outside the gene matches: 8. Here the CDR3 reads CASSSDRGRSSQHF. CDR3 sequence (DNA): TGTGCCAGTAGTAGCGACAGGGGGCGCTCATCCCAGCATTTT.

DNA of the CDR3: TGTGCCTGGAGTGTATTCCAGACTACGGGAAACACCATATATTTT. Its protein product is CAWSVFQTTGNTIYF. The chain couples TRBV30 to TRBJ1-3, with D hard to call. The germline CDR1 and CDR2 sequences are GTSNPN and SVGIG (reference sequence). V gave up 0 bases and J gave up 4 bases, with 13 bases separating them. The CDR3 extends over 15 amino acids.

This chain uses TRBV7-2 with TRBJ2-3, with TRBD2 matching over 12 bases. V lost 5 bases, J lost 8 bases, and 8 bases stayed unmatched. CDR1 is SGHTA and CDR2 is FQGNSA in the germline V gene. The CDR3 totals 15 residues. CDR3: CASSPQTSGRSTQYF. The CDR3 nucleotides are TGTGCCAGCAGCCCACAGACTAGCGGGAGAAGTACGCAGTATTTT.

The chain combines TRBV28 with TRBJ2-7, with D maybe TRBD1 (7 bases). Germline CDR1 is MDHEN and CDR2 is SYDVKM. Deletions cut 8 bases from V and 5 bases from J, with 16 bases between. The CDR3 is 13 amino acids. The CDR3 spells CASGVTGRNEQYF. The DNA for the CDR3 is TGTGCCAGCGGCGTGACAGGGAGGAACGAGCAGTACTTC. The whole variable domain, remainder taken from reference TRBV28 and TRBJ2-7, is DVKVTQSSRYLVKRTGEKVFLECVQDMDHENMFWYRQDPGLGLRLIYFSYDVKMKEKGDIPEGYSVSREKKERFSLILESASTNQTSMYLCASGVTGRNEQYFGPGTRLTVT.

This clone was picked up a small number of times. The rearrangement links TRBV19 to TRBJ1-5; TRBD1 might be the D (6 bases). Germline lookup yields CDR1 LNHDA and CDR2 SQIVND (reference sequence). V lost 7 bases to trimming and J lost 4 bases, with 11 bases between them. This CDR3 is built from 13 residues. Here the CDR3 DNA reads TGTGCCAGTACCTCGACAGGTAATCAGCCCCAGCATTTT. Protein: CASTSTGNQPQHF.